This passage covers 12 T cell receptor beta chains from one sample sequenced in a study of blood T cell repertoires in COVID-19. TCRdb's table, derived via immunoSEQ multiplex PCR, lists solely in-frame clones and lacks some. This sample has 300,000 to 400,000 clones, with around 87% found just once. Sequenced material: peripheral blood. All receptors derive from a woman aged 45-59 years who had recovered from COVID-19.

The chain's CDR3 is CASSIRHRANYGYTF. The DNA for the CDR3 is TGTGCCAGTAGTATACGCCATCGGGCTAACTATGGCTACACCTTC. The chain carries TRBV19 and TRBJ1-2; unclear D gene. V lost 2 bases and J lost 0, with 10 bases in between. CDR1 is LNHDA and CDR2 is SQIVND in the germline V gene (reference sequence). The CDR3 spans 15 residues.

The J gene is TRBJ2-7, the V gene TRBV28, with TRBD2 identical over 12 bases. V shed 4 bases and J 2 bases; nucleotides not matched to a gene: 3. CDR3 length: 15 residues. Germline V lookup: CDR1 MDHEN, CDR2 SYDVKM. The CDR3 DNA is TGTGCCAGCAGTTCAGGACTAGCGGGAACCTACGAGCAGTACTTC. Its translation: CASSSGLAGTYEQYF.

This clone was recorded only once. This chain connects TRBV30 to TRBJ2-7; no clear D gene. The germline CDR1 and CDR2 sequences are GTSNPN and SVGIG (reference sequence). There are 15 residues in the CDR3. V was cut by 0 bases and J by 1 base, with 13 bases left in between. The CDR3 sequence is CAWSVMFAQSYEQYF. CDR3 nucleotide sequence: TGTGCCTGGAGTGTAATGTTTGCCCAGTCCTACGAGCAGTACTTC.

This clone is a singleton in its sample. CDR3 residues: CASSQEGDSWDTEAFF. The CDR3 coding sequence is TGCGCCAGCAGCCAAGAAGGGGACAGTTGGGACACTGAAGCTTTCTTT. The J gene is TRBJ1-1, the V gene TRBV4-3; 7 positions agree with TRBD1. Germline CDR1 is LGHNA and CDR2 is YSLEER. J was trimmed by 3 bases and V by 0 bases; bases with no gene match: 7. The CDR3 is 16 amino acids.

The CDR3 bases are TGTGCCAGCGCGGGTCAGCTTGCAACTAATGAAAAACTGTTTTTT. This gives the protein CASAGQLATNEKLFF. The chain has TRBV19 and TRBJ1-4; D gene ambiguous. CDR1 is LNHDA and CDR2 is SQIVND in the germline V gene (reference sequence). The V end lost 9 bases, the J end lost 0 bases, and 14 bases lay between the germline ends. The CDR3 runs to 15 residues.

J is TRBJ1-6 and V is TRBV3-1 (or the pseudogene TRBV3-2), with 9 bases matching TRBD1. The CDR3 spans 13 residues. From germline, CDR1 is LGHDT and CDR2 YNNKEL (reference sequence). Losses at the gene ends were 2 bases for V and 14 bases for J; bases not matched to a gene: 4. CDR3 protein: CASSQKQGATLHF. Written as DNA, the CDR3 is TGTGCCAGCAGCCAAAAACAGGGGGCGACCCTCCACTTT.

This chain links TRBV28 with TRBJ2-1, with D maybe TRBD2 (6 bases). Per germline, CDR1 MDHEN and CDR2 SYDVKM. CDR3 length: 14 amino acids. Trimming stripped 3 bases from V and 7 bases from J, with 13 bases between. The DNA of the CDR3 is TGTGCCAGCAGTTTGGCGGGGCCTTGGAATGAGCAGTTCTTC. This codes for CASSLAGPWNEQFF.

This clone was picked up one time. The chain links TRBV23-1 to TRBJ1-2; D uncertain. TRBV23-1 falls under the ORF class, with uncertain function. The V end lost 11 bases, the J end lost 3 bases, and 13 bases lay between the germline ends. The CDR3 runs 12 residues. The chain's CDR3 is CAPPGFYYGYTF. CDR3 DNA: TGCGCCCCGCCCGGGTTCTACTATGGCTACACCTTC.

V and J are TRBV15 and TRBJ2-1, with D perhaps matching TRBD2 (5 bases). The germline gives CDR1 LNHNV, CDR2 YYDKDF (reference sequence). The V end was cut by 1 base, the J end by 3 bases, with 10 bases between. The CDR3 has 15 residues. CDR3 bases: TGTGCCACCAGCAGAGGTAGTGGGAGCTACAATGAGCAGTTCTTC. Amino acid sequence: CATSRGSGSYNEQFF.

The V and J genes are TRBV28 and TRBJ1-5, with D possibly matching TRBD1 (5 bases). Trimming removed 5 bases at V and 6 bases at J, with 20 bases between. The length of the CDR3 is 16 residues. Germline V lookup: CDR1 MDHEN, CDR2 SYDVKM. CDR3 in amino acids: CASSTTYQGWSQPQHF. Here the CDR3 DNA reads TGTGCCAGCAGTACAACATACCAGGGATGGAGTCAGCCCCAGCATTTT. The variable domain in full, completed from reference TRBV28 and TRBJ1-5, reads DVKVTQSSRYLVKRTGEKVFLECVQDMDHENMFWYRQDPGLGLRLIYFSYDVKMKEKGDIPEGYSVSREKKERFSLILESASTNQTSMYLCASSTTYQGWSQPQHFGDGTRLSIL.

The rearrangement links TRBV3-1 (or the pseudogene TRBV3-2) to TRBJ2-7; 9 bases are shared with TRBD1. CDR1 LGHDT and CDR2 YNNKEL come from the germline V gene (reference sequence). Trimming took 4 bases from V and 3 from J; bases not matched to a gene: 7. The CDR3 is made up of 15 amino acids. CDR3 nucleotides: TGTGCCAGCAGCCCCGGGACAGGGAACGACTACGAGCAGTACTTC. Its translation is CASSPGTGNDYEQYF.

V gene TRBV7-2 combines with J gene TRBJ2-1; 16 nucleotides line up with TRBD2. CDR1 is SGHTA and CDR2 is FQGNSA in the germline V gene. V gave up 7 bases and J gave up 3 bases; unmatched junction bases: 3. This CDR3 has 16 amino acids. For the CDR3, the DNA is TGTGCCAGCAAAGGGACTAGCGGGGGGGGCTACAATGAGCAGTTCTTC. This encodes CASKGTSGGGYNEQFF.